This TCR beta chain was recorded in a study of blood T cell repertoires in COVID-19. Background on the study: Researchers got acute and convalescent COVID-19 samples from the United States, Italy and Spain. PBMCs, B-cell-depleted T cells, or T cells were the source of the cDNA or gDNA that made up the material.

As processed by the authors: Researchers report that nucleated cell counts were estimated from reference gene primer amplification. Profiled with immunoSEQ multiplex PCR; TCRdb holds only in-frame clones, not every one. That table is the source of V, J and clone size, and D and trimming were worked out from the DNA. The table lists around 400,000 clones, 91% of them singletons. Within 2 weeks of study entry, exposed participants had contacted a PCR-confirmed or clinician-diagnosed COVID-19 case. The CDR3 contains 15 residues. Germline V CDR1 and CDR2: MRHNA, SNTAGT. Deletions cut 7 bases from V and 1 base from J, with 14 bases between.

Sequenced sample: PBMCs or T cells enriched from blood (not recorded which). The gene calls are TRBV6-4 and TRBJ1-3, with D perhaps TRBD1 (6 bases). This sequence originates from a woman aged 40 to 49 who had been exposed to COVID-19. CDR3 sequence reads: CASTGGRSSGNTIYF. CDR3 sequence (DNA): TGTGCCAGCACGGGGGGGCGGTCATCTGGAAACACCATATATTTT.